A single sample is the source of the 24 T cell receptor beta chains below, sequenced in a study of radiotherapy plus CTLA-4 blockade in lung cancer (dated by TCRdb to 2017 to 2018). The receptor library was made with the immunoSEQ multiplex PCR assay. What TCRdb holds here is the immuneACCESS table cut down to in-frame rearrangements. Part of the clones is not present; checked against another copy, under half of the missing clones reflect an unresolved V gene, and the others are unexplained. This sample lists tens of thousands of clones; about 86% were detected once. The ten biggest clones cover approximately 23% of the sample. Sample: peripheral blood, taken from a patient treated with radiotherapy plus ipilimumab. The origin of the receptors is a human donor with non-small cell lung cancer whose response to radiotherapy plus ipilimumab could not be evaluated.

The CDR3 spells CASSPWGGGADTQYF. CDR3 DNA sequence: TGTGCCAGCAGCCCTTGGGGCGGGGGGGCAGATACGCAGTATTTT. The rearrangement uses TRBV11-2 and TRBJ2-3; 9 bases line up with TRBD2. This CDR3 is built from 15 residues. Germline CDR1 and CDR2: SGHAT and FQNNGV. Trimming removed 5 bases from V and 4 bases from J; junction bases left unmatched: 7.

The V gene is TRBV28, the J gene TRBJ2-3, with 8 bases aligning to TRBD2. Germline V gene sequence: CDR1 MDHEN, CDR2 SYDVKM. The CDR3 sequence is 15 residues long. V shed 5 bases and J 5 bases; nucleotides not matched to a gene: 9. CDR3 bases: TGTGCCAGCAGTGTTACTAGCGGCAGGGGAGATACGCAGTATTTT. Amino acid sequence: CASSVTSGRGDTQYF. Filled out from reference TRBV28 and TRBJ2-3, the complete variable domain reads DVKVTQSSRYLVKRTGEKVFLECVQDMDHENMFWYRQDPGLGLRLIYFSYDVKMKEKGDIPEGYSVSREKKERFSLILESASTNQTSMYLCASSVTSGRGDTQYFGPGTRLTVL.

This chain connects TRBV7-2 to TRBJ2-1; TRBD2 agrees at 14 bases. Germline V gives CDR1 SGHTA, CDR2 FQGNSA. J gave up 6 bases and V 8 bases, and 0 bases lay outside the gene matches. The CDR3 sequence is 13 residues long. In DNA, the CDR3 is TGTGCCAGCGGGACTAGCGGGGGCAATGAGCAGTTCTTC. Protein: CASGTSGGNEQFF.

The chain uses TRBV7-2 and TRBJ2-3; 7 bases line up with TRBD2. V lost 2 bases to trimming and J lost 6 bases; unmatched junction nucleotides: 14. The germline V gene encodes CDR1 SGHTA and CDR2 FQGNSA. The CDR3 runs to 17 residues. The CDR3 sequence is CASSLSLSGGGRDTQYF. The CDR3 nucleotides are TGTGCCAGCAGCTTATCTTTGTCTGGCGGGGGAAGGGATACGCAGTATTTT. Full variable domain (missing parts from reference TRBV7-2 and TRBJ2-3): GAGVSQSPSNKVTEKGKDVELRCDPISGHTALYWYRQSLGQGLEFLIYFQGNSAPDKSGLPSDRFSAERTGGSVSTLTIQRTQQEDSAVYLCASSLSLSGGGRDTQYFGPGTRLTVL.

The V call is TRBV2, the J call TRBJ2-7; the match to TRBD1 covers 8 bases. With 8 bases clipped from V and 2 bases from J, the junction kept 5 bases outside the gene matches. The CDR3 contains 13 residues. Germline CDR1 is SNHLY and CDR2 is FYNNEI. The CDR3 DNA sequence: TGTGCCAGCGGGGCGACAGGGGCCTACGAGCAGTACTTC. Encoded protein: CASGATGAYEQYF.

This rearrangement joins TRBV18 to TRBJ1-1; possibly TRBD1 for D (5 bases). V was cut by 3 bases and J by 1 base, with 24 bases left in between. Germline CDR1 and CDR2: KGHSH and LQKENI. The CDR3 has 19 residues. The CDR3 here is CASSPLGGAPGDSNTEAFF. Written as DNA, the CDR3 is TGTGCCAGCTCACCCCTTGGTGGGGCTCCCGGGGACTCGAACACTGAAGCTTTCTTT.

The chain employs TRBV7-2 and TRBJ2-3; maybe TRBD1 (6 bases). This CDR3 is 15 amino acids long. V gave up 2 bases and J gave up 6 bases, with 15 bases separating them. Germline CDR1 reads SGHTA; CDR2 reads FQGNSA. CDR3 loop: CASSLIRGLSDTQYF. The CDR3 nucleotides are TGTGCCAGCAGCTTAATCAGGGGTTTGTCGGATACGCAGTATTTT.

V is TRBV2 and J is TRBJ2-3; TRBD1 agrees at 8 bases. V dropped 4 bases and J dropped 10; count of bases not matched to a gene: 4. Germline values: CDR1 SNHLY, CDR2 FYNNEI. There are 12 residues in the CDR3. The DNA of the CDR3 is TGTGCCAGCAGTGGGACAGGGCGGGCGCAGTATTTT. As protein: CASSGTGRAQYF.

The chain recombines TRBV11-2 with TRBJ2-4; the match to TRBD2 covers 11 bases. The length of the CDR3 is 18 residues. Germline V gives CDR1 SGHAT, CDR2 FQNNGV. V lost 5 bases, J lost 1 base, and 10 bases stayed unmatched. Here the CDR3 DNA reads TGTGCCAGCAGCCCCCTAAGGGCTAGCGGGAGGGCCAAAAACATTCAGTACTTC. It yields the protein CASSPLRASGRAKNIQYF.

This clone has only one observation. Written as DNA, the CDR3 is TGTGCCAGCAGCAACCAGGTCAGGTACGAGCAGTACTTC. Amino acids: CASSNQVRYEQYF. This chain connects TRBV28 to TRBJ2-7, with no clear D. The V end lost 6 bases, the J end lost 4 bases, and 13 bases lay between the germline ends. The CDR3 loop spans 13 amino acids. Germline V gives CDR1 MDHEN, CDR2 SYDVKM.

DNA of the CDR3: TGTGCCAGCAGTTCCCCGGGAGGCTACACCTTC. It encodes CASSSPGGYTF. The chain carries TRBV6-5 and TRBJ1-2, with D hard to call. In germline, CDR1 is MNHEY, CDR2 SVGAGI. V was pared by 4 bases and J by 8 bases, with 8 bases between. This CDR3 is built from 11 residues.

The V and J genes are TRBV2 and TRBJ2-1; tentative D call: TRBD2 (6 bases). The CDR3 has 14 amino acids. Germline CDR1 is SNHLY and CDR2 is FYNNEI. The V end was cut by 3 bases, the J end by 3 bases, with 9 bases between. For the CDR3, the DNA is TGTGCCAGCAGTGAGGGGGGAGGCTACAATGAGCAGTTCTTC. Translated: CASSEGGGYNEQFF. Full variable domain (missing parts from reference TRBV2 and TRBJ2-1): EPEVTQTPSHQVTQMGQEVILRCVPISNHLYFYWYRQILGQKVEFLVSFYNNEISEKSEIFDDQFSVERPDGSNFTLKIRSTKLEDSAMYFCASSEGGGYNEQFFGPGTRLTVL.

This rearrangement joins TRBV27 to TRBJ1-3; no definite D call. Looked up from germline, CDR1 is MNHEY and CDR2 is SMNVEV (reference sequence). V was pared by 5 bases and J by 0 bases, with 17 bases between. The CDR3 covers 17 residues. The CDR3 sequence is CASSPLYRGRSGNTIYF. DNA for the CDR3: TGTGCCAGCAGTCCCCTTTATCGCGGGCGCTCTGGAAACACCATATATTTT.

This clone has just a few counts. This sequence joins TRBV4-2 and TRBJ1-3, with D unclear. Trimming shortened V by 4 bases and J by 0 bases, and 22 bases separated the two germline ends. This CDR3 has 19 residues. Germline V lookup: CDR1 LGHNA, CDR2 YNFKEQ. This chain's CDR3 is CASSPGWTAAESSGNTIYF. The CDR3 nucleotides are TGTGCCAGCAGCCCGGGGTGGACGGCCGCAGAAAGCTCTGGAAACACCATATATTTT.

The rearrangement links TRBV6-5 to TRBJ2-7, with a tentative D call TRBD2 (6 bases). The V end lost 7 bases, the J end lost 7 bases, and 14 bases lay between the germline ends. The CDR3 is 12 residues long. Germline CDR1 reads MNHEY; CDR2 reads SVGAGI. The CDR3 spells CASTDIRGEQYF. The CDR3 DNA is TGTGCCAGCACCGATATTCGGGGGGAGCAGTACTTC.

This clone was counted only a few times. The chain uses TRBV6-6 and TRBJ1-1; D gene uncertain. V shed 0 bases and J shed 2 bases, with 7 bases lying between them. CDR3 size: 14 residues. The germline V gene encodes CDR1 MNHNY and CDR2 SVGAGI (reference sequence). In DNA, the CDR3 is TGTGCCAGCAGTTACTCGGAGGCAAACACTGAAGCTTTCTTT. Residues: CASSYSEANTEAFF.

The chain has TRBV13 and TRBJ2-7; possibly TRBD2 for D (6 bases). CDR1 and CDR2 (germline): PRHDT, FYEKMQ (reference sequence). Trimming left V 3 bases short and J 1 base short, with 7 bases between. The CDR3 runs to 13 residues. As DNA, the CDR3 is TGTGCCAGCAGCTTTGGGACTTCCTACGAGCAGTACTTC. Its protein is CASSFGTSYEQYF.

The chain couples TRBV5-4 to TRBJ1-6; no firm D call. This CDR3 comprises 14 residues. Germline CDR1 reads SGHNT; CDR2 reads YYREEE (reference sequence). V was trimmed by 0 bases and J by 6 bases, leaving 7 bases between them. The CDR3 DNA follows: TGTGCCAGCAGCTTGGATTTACTTAATTCACCCCTCCACTTT. Translated: CASSLDLLNSPLHF. The full variable domain, in which reference TRBV5-4 and TRBJ1-6 provide the parts outside the CDR3, is ETGVTQSPTHLIKTRGQQVTLRCSSQSGHNTVSWYQQALGQGPQFIFQYYREEENGRGNFPPRFSGLQFPNYSSELNVNALELDDSALYLCASSLDLLNSPLHFGNGTRLTVT.

The chain employs TRBV19 and TRBJ1-5; D remains unclear. Trimming removed 2 bases at V and 5 bases at J, with 10 bases between. There are 14 residues in the CDR3. Germline V gene sequence: CDR1 LNHDA, CDR2 SQIVND (reference sequence). For the CDR3, the DNA is TGTGCCAGTAGTATATCCGGGAACCATCAGCCCCAGCATTTT. This sequence encodes CASSISGNHQPQHF.

The V call is TRBV20-1, the J call TRBJ1-4; no definite D call. The CDR3 covers 10 residues. In germline, CDR1 is DFQATT, CDR2 SNEGSKA (reference sequence). Between the trimmed V and J ends, which lost 3 bases and 11 bases, there was a span of 7 bases. The chain's CDR3 is CSASSSKLFF. As DNA, the CDR3 is TGCAGTGCTAGCTCCTCTAAACTGTTTTTT.

This clone came up once. An end of the junction does not agree with germline; a read error may underlie this. The chain joins TRBV19 to TRBJ2-7, with 7 nucleotides matching TRBD1. The CDR3 is 15 residues long. The germline gives CDR1 LNHDA, CDR2 SQIVND (reference sequence). The CDR3 loop is CASSVDREGSTEQYF. The CDR3 DNA reads as TGTGCCAGTAGTGTAGACAGGGAAGGATCAACCGAGCAGTACTTC.

CDR3 DNA: TGTGCCAGCAGCCAAATTAGCGACACCGGGGAGCTGTTTTTT. It is translated as CASSQISDTGELFF. The J gene is TRBJ2-2, the V gene TRBV4-2; possible D gene TRBD2, 5 bases. Trimming cost V 2 bases and J 3 bases, with 7 bases left between them. Germline V lookup: CDR1 LGHNA, CDR2 YNFKEQ. The CDR3 loop spans 14 amino acids.

CDR3 in DNA: TGCGCCAGCAGCTTGACACCGGCGGGGGGCTACACCTTC. This translates into CASSLTPAGGYTF. This sequence joins TRBV5-1 and TRBJ1-2; D is unclear. Germline values: CDR1 SGHRS, CDR2 YFSETQ. The CDR3 is made up of 13 amino acids. V lost 1 base and J lost 8, with 12 bases in between.

This clone has only a few counts. CDR3 in amino acids: CASRTNGGFPSSYNEQFF. CDR3 bases: TGCGCCAGCAGGACGAACGGGGGTTTTCCCAGCTCCTACAATGAGCAGTTCTTC. The chain couples TRBV5-1 to TRBJ2-1; possibly TRBD2 for D (6 bases). Germline V gives CDR1 SGHRS, CDR2 YFSETQ. CDR3 size: 18 residues. Trimming took 5 bases from V and 0 from J, leaving 21 bases between them.